One and the same sample provided the 24 T cell receptor beta chains below, sequenced in a study of T cells in Graves' hyperthyroidism and ophthalmopathy. TCR beta CDR3 sequences were amplified from RNA transcripts. HTBI primers were employed in a first-round RT-PCR of the TCR CDR3. TCRdb passed the multiplex PCR reads through MiXCR, listing each CDR3 protein once. Of some 250,000 distinct CDR3 sequences detected, more than 12% appear once; the ten largest clones hold about an eighth. The sequenced material came from blood. These receptors were taken from a woman aged 40 to 50 with Graves' hyperthyroidism that later progressed to Graves' ophthalmopathy.

This clonotype showed up many times. The CDR3 sequence: CASSPDKGREAFF. The DNA for the CDR3 is TGTGCCAGCAGCCCAGACAAGGGGCGTGAAGCTTTCTTT. The chain carries TRBV7-3 and TRBJ1-1; D is perhaps TRBD1 (5 bases). Germline loops: CDR1 SGHTA, CDR2 FQGTGA. V was cut by 5 bases and J by 7 bases, with 14 bases left in between. This CDR3 region has 13 residues. Full variable domain (outside the CDR3, taken from reference TRBV7-3 and TRBJ1-1): GAGVSQTPSNKVTEKGKYVELRCDPISGHTALYWYRQSLGQGPEFLIYFQGTGAADDSGLPNDRFFAVRPEGSVSTLKIQRTERGDSAVYLCASSPDKGREAFFGQGTRLTVV.

This clonotype has ten or more counts. The gene calls are TRBV12-3 or TRBV12-4 and TRBJ1-4; D perhaps matches TRBD1 (5 bases). The CDR3 length is 13 residues. V was clipped by 6 bases and J by 4 bases, with 9 bases between them. CDR3 protein: CASRRDVNEKLFF. DNA for the CDR3: TGTGCCAGCAGAAGGGACGTTAATGAAAAACTGTTTTTT.

This clonotype was counted many times. The chain carries TRBV9 and TRBJ2-1; D is uncertain. V was cut by 4 bases and J by 2 bases, with 13 bases left in between. Germline V gene data show CDR1 as SGDLS and CDR2 as YYNGEE. The CDR3 has 15 residues. CDR3 DNA sequence: TGTGCCAGCAGCCCAGACGGTCCAACCTACAATGAGCAGTTCTTC. Translating it yields CASSPDGPTYNEQFF.

This clonotype was seen repeatedly, ten times or more. This chain joins TRBV6-1 and TRBJ1-1, with 9 positions matching TRBD1. CDR3 length: 14 residues. V dropped 7 bases and J dropped 5; count of bases not matched to a gene: 8. Germline loops: CDR1 MNHNS, CDR2 SASEGT. CDR3 DNA: TGTGCCAGCAAACTTACAGGGGGCGGGACTGAAGCTTTCTTT. It is translated as CASKLTGGGTEAFF.

This clonotype was observed many times. The V and J genes are TRBV19 and TRBJ2-5; 11 bases are a match to TRBD1. From germline, CDR1 is LNHDA and CDR2 SQIVND (reference sequence). The J segment lost 0 bases and the V segment lost 5 bases, leaving 8 bases of the junction unmatched. The CDR3 length is 17 residues. CDR3 coding DNA: TGTGCCAGTAGTCCCCGGACAGGGGGCTGGTACCAAGAGACCCAGTACTTC. This encodes CASSPRTGGWYQETQYF.

This clonotype showed up many times. This sequence joins TRBV6-1 and TRBJ2-3, with D unresolved. V shed 4 bases and J shed 0 bases, with 11 bases lying between them. The CDR3 is made up of 15 amino acids. The V gene's germline CDR1 is MNHNS and CDR2 SASEGT. CDR3 nucleotide sequence: TGTGCCAGCAGTGTTGACCCAACTAGCACAGATACGCAGTATTTT. This gives the protein CASSVDPTSTDTQYF.

This clonotype was found many times. The V and J genes are TRBV19 and TRBJ1-2, with 7 bases aligning to TRBD1. The CDR3 spans 14 residues. V shed 6 bases and J 4 bases; nucleotides not matched to a gene: 8. From germline, CDR1 is LNHDA and CDR2 SQIVND (reference sequence). The CDR3 protein is CASRRQGGTYGYTF. DNA for the CDR3: TGTGCCAGTAGGCGTCAGGGGGGAACCTATGGCTACACCTTC.

This clonotype was detected ten times or more. This chain links TRBV29-1 with TRBJ2-1; D may be TRBD1 or TRBD2 (5 bases each). The germline V and J ends were trimmed by 0 bases and 9 bases, with 9 bases remaining between them. There are 12 residues in the CDR3. CDR1 is SQVTM and CDR2 is ANQGSEA in the germline V gene. The CDR3 DNA follows: TGCAGCGTTGAAGACGAGGGGACTGAGCAGTTCTTC. It yields the protein CSVEDEGTEQFF.

This clonotype was picked up many times. This rearrangement joins TRBV11-2 to TRBJ2-5; 16 bases align to TRBD2. The V segment lost 7 bases and the J segment 5 bases; nucleotides outside the gene matches: 7. Germline assignment: CDR1 SGHAT and CDR2 FQNNGV. The CDR3 extends over 16 amino acids. In DNA form, the CDR3 reads TGTGCCAGCACCGGGACTAGCGGGAGGGCGAACGAGACCCAGTACTTC. Translated: CASTGTSGRANETQYF.

Many counts were recorded for this clonotype. J is TRBJ2-7 and V is TRBV6-1, with D maybe TRBD1 (6 bases). Germline V CDR1 and CDR2: MNHNS, SASEGT. V was clipped by 11 bases and J by 4 bases, with 15 bases between them. The CDR3 length is 12 residues. CDR3 bases: TGTGCCGTCGCAGGGGCTGGGTACGAGCAGTACTTC. Translation gives CAVAGAGYEQYF.

This clonotype was picked up many times. V usage is TRBV5-6 and J usage is TRBJ2-2; D call uncertain. V lost 2 bases and J lost 7, with 6 bases in between. This CDR3 has 12 residues. Germline CDR1 and CDR2: SGHDT and YYEEEE. The CDR3 protein is CASSLGNGELFF. CDR3 bases: TGTGCCAGCAGCTTAGGCAACGGGGAGCTGTTTTTT. Full variable domain (remainder filled in from reference TRBV5-6 and TRBJ2-2): DAGVTQSPTHLIKTRGQQVTLRCSPKSGHDTVSWYQQALGQGPQFIFQYYEEEERQRGNFPDRFSGHQFPNYSSELNVNALLLGDSALYLCASSLGNGELFFGEGSRLTVL.

This chain links TRBV5-1 with TRBJ2-3; no definite D call. CDR3 length equals 14 residues. Germline V gene lookup returns CDR1 SGHRS and CDR2 YFSETQ. Trimming took off 0 bases at V and 6 bases at J, with 11 bases between the two ends. DNA of the CDR3: TGCGCCAGCAGCTTGGCAAGCGAGTCGGATACGCAGTATTTT. Protein product: CASSLASESDTQYF.

The count of this clonotype is one. This chain uses TRBV7-2 with TRBJ1-2; a weak D match, TRBD1 (5 bases). In germline, CDR1 is SGHTA, CDR2 FQGNSA. The CDR3 is 12 residues long. V lost 5 bases and J 5 bases, leaving 9 bases between the germline ends. The CDR3 loop is CASSAGHYGYTF. DNA for the CDR3: TGTGCCAGCAGCGCTGGACATTATGGCTACACCTTC.

Many counts were recorded for this clonotype. The V gene is TRBV6-1, the J gene TRBJ1-1; TRBD1 is a possible D gene (5 bases). CDR3 length: 14 amino acids. The V gene lost 5 bases and the J gene lost 1 base, with 11 bases spanning the gap. Looked up from germline, CDR1 is MNHNS and CDR2 is SASEGT. This CDR3 reads CASSSIGGNTEAFF. CDR3 nucleotide sequence: TGTGCCAGCAGTTCCATTGGGGGGAACACTGAAGCTTTCTTT.

J is TRBJ2-7 and V is TRBV20-1, with 13 bases fitting TRBD2. This CDR3 has 15 residues. CDR1 and CDR2 from the germline V gene are DFQATT and SNEGSKA (reference sequence). V lost 3 bases, J lost 5 bases, and 7 bases stayed unmatched. CDR3 in amino acids: CSASDPGLAGHEQYF. CDR3 coding DNA: TGCAGTGCTAGTGATCCGGGACTAGCGGGACACGAGCAGTACTTC.

This chain uses TRBV9 with TRBJ2-5; the match to TRBD2 covers 10 bases. Germline loops: CDR1 SGDLS, CDR2 YYNGEE. The junction had 10 bases not matched to a gene; V was cut back by 4 bases and J by 4 bases. The CDR3 has 16 amino acids. The CDR3: CASSPASGSLRETQYF. Here the CDR3 DNA reads TGTGCCAGCAGCCCGGCTAGCGGGAGTCTAAGAGAGACCCAGTACTTC. Full variable domain (rest looked up from reference TRBV9 and TRBJ2-5): DSGVTQTPKHLITATGQRVTLRCSPRSGDLSVYWYQQSLDQGLQFLIQYYNGEERAKGNILERFSAQQFPDLHSELNLSSLELGDSALYFCASSPASGSLRETQYFGPGTRLLVL.

This clonotype was recorded only once. This may arise from a read error, as a much more abundant clone is one base away. CDR3 loop: CASSRPNAEAFF. CDR3 bases: TGCGCCAGCAGTCGCCCGAACGCTGAAGCTTTCTTT. The chain carries TRBV5-1 and TRBJ1-1; D remains unclear. The CDR3 is 12 amino acids. Germline values: CDR1 SGHRS, CDR2 YFSETQ. Full variable domain (outside the CDR3, taken from reference TRBV5-1 and TRBJ1-1): KAGVTQTPRYLIKTRGQQVTLSCSPISGHRSVSWYQQTPGQGLQFLFEYFSETQRNKGNFPGRFSGRQFSNSRSEMNVSTLELGDSALYLCASSRPNAEAFFGQGTRLTVV.

V and J are TRBV7-9 and TRBJ2-2; 9 positions agree with TRBD1. V lost 7 bases to trimming and J lost 1 base; unmatched junction nucleotides: 25. Germline V gene lookup returns CDR1 SEHNR and CDR2 FQNEAQ (reference sequence). The CDR3 is 22 residues long. The CDR3 DNA reads as TGTGCCAGCAATGGGGGCAGGACAGGGGAAGACGGGAGAAGGAGGAACACCGGGGAGCTGTTTTTT. It codes for CASNGGRTGEDGRRRNTGELFF.

The chain joins TRBV15 to TRBJ2-5; D may match TRBD1 or TRBD2 (5 bases each). The CDR3 covers 14 residues. Germline V gene data show CDR1 as LNHNV and CDR2 as YYDKDF (reference sequence). Trimming shortened V by 6 bases and J by 8 bases, and 19 bases separated the two germline ends. DNA for the CDR3: TGTGCCACCAGTTCCGGGACGGTACAGGATACCCAGTACTTC. The encoded protein is CATSSGTVQDTQYF.

This clonotype came up many times. V is TRBV13 and J is TRBJ2-7; D gene uncertain. This CDR3 spans 13 amino acids. Trimming left V 5 bases short and J 0 bases short, with 8 bases between. Germline lookup yields CDR1 PRHDT and CDR2 FYEKMQ (reference sequence). CDR3 nucleotides: TGTGCCAGCAGCCCGGACGCCTCCTACGAGCAGTACTTC. It is translated as CASSPDASYEQYF.

This clonotype was seen ten or more times. This chain uses TRBV28 with TRBJ2-2; 11 positions agree with TRBD2. The length of the CDR3 is 18 residues. J gave up 0 bases and V 5 bases, and 8 bases lay outside the gene matches. Germline V CDR1 and CDR2: MDHEN, SYDVKM. The CDR3 DNA follows: TGTGCCAGCAGTCCCAAAAAGACTAGCGGGGCGAACACCGGGGAGCTGTTTTTT. Protein: CASSPKKTSGANTGELFF.

The chain couples TRBV10-1 to TRBJ2-6; possibly TRBD1 for D (5 bases). There are 16 residues in the CDR3. The V and J ends lost 9 bases and 0 bases respectively, with 15 bases between them. From germline, CDR1 is WNHNN and CDR2 SYGVQD (reference sequence). This CDR3 is CASLTEISSGANVLTF. CDR3 nucleotides: TGCGCCAGTTTGACAGAAATCAGCTCTGGGGCCAACGTCCTGACTTTC.

In its sample, this clonotype was seen many times. The CDR3 DNA is TGTGCCAGCAGCCAAGGGGTGACTAGTTACGCTAGTGAGCAGTTCTTC. It codes for CASSQGVTSYASEQFF. V and J are TRBV3-1 and TRBJ2-1; tentatively, D is TRBD2 (6 bases). V was trimmed by 1 base and J by 9 bases, leaving 19 bases between them. The CDR3 covers 16 residues. Germline assignment: CDR1 LGHDT and CDR2 YNNKEL (reference sequence).

This clonotype occurred many times. The genes are TRBV11-2 and TRBJ1-1; 11 bases match TRBD1. The J segment lost 1 base and the V segment lost 5 bases, leaving 9 bases of the junction unmatched. The CDR3 consists of 17 residues. Germline V lookup: CDR1 SGHAT, CDR2 FQNNGV. CDR3 bases: TGTGCCAGCAGCAGCCGGGACAGGGGGATTGGGAACACTGAAGCTTTCTTT. Encoded protein: CASSSRDRGIGNTEAFF.